These 11 T cell receptor beta chains were all obtained from the same sample, sequenced in a study of T-cell memory formation after mild COVID-19. MiXCR was run by TCRdb on the 5' RACE reads, yielding one entry per CDR3 protein. In the table there are 430,000 or so distinct CDR3 sequences, around a quarter of which are singletons. The specimen was PBMCs or a T cell subset sorted from them (not recorded which). Source of these receptors: an adult woman who had mild COVID-19 (a few samples of this study predate the infection). Cell type and time point are not known.

The sample holds a few counts of this clonotype. The gene calls are TRBV5-6 and TRBJ2-7; 13 bases match TRBD2. This CDR3 comprises 15 residues. V was clipped by 3 bases and J by 7 bases; unmatched bases: 7. The germline gives CDR1 SGHDT, CDR2 YYEEEE. The CDR3 region is CASSSPGLAGYEQYF. CDR3 coding DNA: TGTGCCAGCAGCTCCCCGGGACTAGCGGGATATGAGCAGTACTTC.

The chain couples TRBV12-3 or TRBV12-4 to TRBJ1-5, with D hard to call. V lost 1 base to trimming and J lost 9 bases, with 10 bases between them. The CDR3 covers 13 residues. The CDR3 is CASSLGHPRPQHF. Written as DNA, the CDR3 is TGTGCCAGCAGTTTAGGACACCCGCGGCCCCAGCATTTT.

This sequence joins TRBV29-1 and TRBJ2-3; D uncertain. Per germline, CDR1 SQVTM and CDR2 ANQGSEA. Trimming pared 3 bases from V and 5 bases from J, leaving 12 bases between. The CDR3 has 13 amino acids. Here the CDR3 DNA reads TGCAGCGTTGATAAAACGGATGGAGATACGCAGTATTTT. This gives the protein CSVDKTDGDTQYF.

The V and J genes are TRBV7-6 and TRBJ2-2; TRBD2 matches at 15 bases. Germline CDR1 reads SGHVS; CDR2 reads FNYEAQ. CDR3 length equals 16 residues. V lost 5 bases to trimming and J lost 6 bases; unmatched junction nucleotides: 4. This chain's CDR3 is CASSPRTSGGAGELFF. CDR3 sequence (DNA): TGTGCCAGCAGCCCCCGGACTAGCGGGGGGGCCGGGGAGCTGTTTTTT.

The chain couples TRBV6-1 to TRBJ1-6, with TRBD1 matching over 8 bases. Germline V gene data show CDR1 as MNHNS and CDR2 as SASEGT. Trimming cost V 6 bases and J 6 bases; bases outside gene matches: 10. The CDR3 extends over 16 amino acids. The CDR3 sequence is CASSEIRGRRNSPLHF. The DNA for the CDR3 is TGTGCCAGCAGCGAAATCAGGGGGCGGCGTAATTCACCCCTCCACTTT.

This clonotype was observed a handful of times. CDR3 in DNA: TGTGCCAGCATCCAGTCATGGGGGGCGGATACGCAGTATTTT. Translation gives CASIQSWGADTQYF. This chain uses TRBV6-5 with TRBJ2-3, with D perhaps matching TRBD1 or TRBD2 (6 bases each). The germline V and J ends were trimmed by 7 bases and 6 bases, with 17 bases remaining between them. The CDR3 is 14 amino acids. CDR1 and CDR2 (germline): MNHEY, SVGAGI.

In its sample, this clonotype was seen a few times. This chain joins TRBV6-5 and TRBJ2-2; D is possibly TRBD2 (5 bases). Per the germline V gene, CDR1 is MNHEY and CDR2 is SVGAGI. V lost 0 bases to trimming and J lost 4 bases, with 12 bases between them. The CDR3 length is 16 residues. This CDR3 reads CASSYSPSSVTGELFF. The CDR3 DNA sequence: TGTGCCAGCAGTTACTCTCCTAGCAGCGTCACCGGGGAGCTGTTTTTT.

V usage is TRBV12-3 or TRBV12-4 and J usage is TRBJ2-7; D may correspond to TRBD1 or TRBD2 (5 bases each). CDR3 length: 13 amino acids. With 6 bases removed from V and 8 bases from J, the gap between germline ends came to 17 bases. CDR3 sequence reads: CASRGESYGQQYF. The DNA of the CDR3 is TGTGCCAGCAGGGGGGAGTCTTACGGGCAGCAGTACTTC.

This chain joins TRBV5-1 and TRBJ2-2; TRBD2 agrees at 9 bases. Trimming removed 4 bases from V and 13 bases from J; junction bases left unmatched: 20. The CDR3 is 17 amino acids. In germline, CDR1 is SGHRS, CDR2 YFSETQ. This chain's CDR3 is CASSPRASGATGGRLFF. CDR3 DNA sequence: TGCGCCAGCAGCCCTCGGGCTAGCGGGGCTACCGGGGGAAGGCTGTTTTTT.

This clonotype came up a few times. This chain connects TRBV29-1 to TRBJ1-1; possibly TRBD1 for D (5 bases). Germline CDR1 and CDR2: SQVTM and ANQGSEA. CDR3 length equals 13 residues. V was pared by 4 bases and J by 3 bases, with 12 bases between. The CDR3 DNA follows: TGCAGCGTTGTGCAAACAGGATACACTGAAGCTTTCTTT. Amino acids: CSVVQTGYTEAFF. Full variable domain (rest looked up from reference TRBV29-1 and TRBJ1-1): SAVISQKPSRDICQRGTSLTIQCQVDSQVTMMFWYRQQPGQSLTLIATANQGSEATYESGFVIDKFPISRPNLTFSTLTVSNMSPEDSSIYLCSVVQTGYTEAFFGQGTRLTVV.

This clonotype showed up just a few times. The chain uses TRBV20-1 and TRBJ1-1; D may be TRBD1 (5 bases). Trimming removed 3 bases from V and 10 bases from J, with 18 bases in between. This CDR3 region has 13 residues. The germline V gene encodes CDR1 DFQATT and CDR2 SNEGSKA (reference sequence). DNA for the CDR3: TGCAGTGCTAGTTTCCCCGGGGGGAATAGAGCTTTCTTT. Translating gives CSASFPGGNRAFF.